This is a list of T cell receptor beta chains from one sample in a study of blood T cell repertoires in COVID-19. Libraries were prepared by immunoSEQ multiplex PCR; TCRdb keeps only in-frame clonotypes and omits some of them. The sample holds approximately 350,000 clones; around 92% are singletons and the top ten take around 3%. The sample comprised peripheral blood. The source of these receptors is a woman in her thirties with COVID-19, enrolled during active disease. CDR3s leave out the opening cysteine and the closing phenylalanine or tryptophan. Rows give clone size only sometimes, using once, few, many, or a class for an expanded clone.

TRBV28 - 13 ASSHGDRGAYEQY
TRBV24-1 - 11 ATSDLEDYGYT
TRBV4-3 - 13 ASSRGTSGRLEQF
TRBV2 - 12 ASSEGLALDTQY
TRBV29-1 - 12 SVEPAGNNEKLF
TRBV5-6 - 14 ASSLETGAPYNEQF
TRBV12-3/TRBV12-4 - 10 ASSLFVQPQH
TRBV29-1 - 12 SVWGTGGKTEAF
TRBV2 - 12 ASNSGGLQETQY
TRBV9 - 14 ASSVVSAGGPDTQY
TRBV5-1 many 12 ASSLVSFSNEQF
TRBV28 - 12 ASSFDRGTGELF
TRBV7-9 - 13 ASSFIAKTYNEQF
TRBV7-2 - 13 ASSSQGLAGNLGF
TRBV28 - 16 ASSLSPGQGALGQPQH
TRBV5-1 - 16 ASSLDGWGQIITDTQY
TRBV2 once 12 ASSVNPGGEKLF
TRBV7-2 - 14 ASSPRDRTEGETQY
TRBV9 - 13 ASSVGQGAYNEQF
TRBV4-1 - 12 ASRPGQGEYGYT
TRBV11-3 - 14 ASSPRPGLAGNEQF
TRBV24-1 - 12 ATSGFRAEETQY
TRBV29-1 - 11 SGRLAGGYEQY
TRBV5-6 - 11 ASSLGRGEKLF
TRBV6-5 once 10 ASSHSGNTIY
TRBV9 - 9 ASSPRTEAF
TRBV6-1 - 13 ASSERPAGTDTQY
TRBV7-8 - 15 ASSTAGTAVRGQPQH
TRBV24-1 once 12 ATLDRAGTGELF
TRBV24-1 - 13 ATSDTGTALGELF
TRBV11-3 - 13 ASSSIAGDYNEQF
TRBV10-2 - 13 ASSVDRAYNSPLH
TRBV5-1 - 13 ASSPTGGWGDTQY
TRBV5-6 - 11 ASSWGVDQPQH
TRBV27 - 11 ASSPMGGYEQY
TRBV7-9 - 14 ASSLGPGLNTGELF
TRBV27 - 16 ASSITGVRLGGAVEQF
TRBV19 - 13 ASSIARTGGQPQH
TRBV24-1 - 15 ATSDSFGKDRYNEQF
TRBV12-3/TRBV12-4 - 10 ASSILENGYT
TRBV6-2/TRBV6-3 - 11 ASSYESYNEQF
TRBV7-2 once 11 ASSRQGVDGYT
TRBV7-9 - 14 ASSLRDRGQTGELF